This paragraph reports one T cell receptor (beta chain). The sample belongs to a study of cytomegalovirus exposure and HLA in healthy donors. In nominal health when sampled, donors likely had unrecorded immune exposures nonetheless. A multiplex PCR was run with 60 Vbeta primers and 13 Jbeta primers. The method was immunoSEQ multiplex PCR; TCRdb's version includes in-frame clones alone and lacks a portion of them. The sample carries about 120,000 clones, roughly 65% recorded once. V shed 6 bases, J shed 5 bases, and the junction held 10 bases outside the gene matches. In germline, CDR1 is LNHDA, CDR2 SQIVND (reference sequence). This CDR3 has 14 amino acids.

The chain couples TRBV19 to TRBJ2-7; 7 nucleotides match TRBD2. Input material: PBMCs. This sequence was found in a man aged 35 to 55 in good health and CMV-seropositive. The CDR3, as DNA: TGTGCCAGTAGCCCCTCCGGGACTACCGACGAGCAGTACTTC. Translating it yields CASSPSGTTDEQYF.